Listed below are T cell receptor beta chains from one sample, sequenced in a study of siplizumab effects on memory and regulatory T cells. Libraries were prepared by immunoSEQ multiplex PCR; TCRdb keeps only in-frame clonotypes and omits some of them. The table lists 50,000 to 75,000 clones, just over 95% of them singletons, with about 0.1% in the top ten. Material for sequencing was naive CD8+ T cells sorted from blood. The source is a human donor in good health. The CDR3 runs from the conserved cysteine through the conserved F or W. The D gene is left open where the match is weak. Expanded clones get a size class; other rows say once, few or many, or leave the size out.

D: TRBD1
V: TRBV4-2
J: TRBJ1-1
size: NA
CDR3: CASSGRTGPNTEAFF
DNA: TGTGCCAGCAGCGGCCGGACAGGGCCGAACACTGAAGCTTTCTTT

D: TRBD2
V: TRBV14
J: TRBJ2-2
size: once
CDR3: CASSLGLAGANTGELFF
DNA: TGTGCCAGCAGTCTCGGACTAGCGGGGGCGAACACCGGGGAGCTGTTTTTT

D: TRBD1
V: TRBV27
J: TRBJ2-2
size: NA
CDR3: CASSLNRGTGELFF
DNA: TGTGCCAGCAGTTTAAACAGGGGAACCGGGGAGCTGTTTTTT

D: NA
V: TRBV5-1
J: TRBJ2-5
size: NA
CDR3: CASSEDGTTYF
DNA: TGCGCCAGCAGCGAAGACGGGACCACGTACTTC

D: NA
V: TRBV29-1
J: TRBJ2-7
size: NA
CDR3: CSVVYGPYEQYF
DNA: TGCAGCGTTGTCTACGGCCCCTACGAGCAGTACTTC

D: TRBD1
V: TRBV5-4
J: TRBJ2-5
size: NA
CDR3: CASSSGTGVGETQYF
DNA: TGTGCCAGCAGCTCGGGGACAGGGGTTGGGGAGACCCAGTACTTC

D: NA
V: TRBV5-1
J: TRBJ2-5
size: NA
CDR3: CASSEGTGIVETQYF
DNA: TGCGCCAGCTCGGAGGGAACAGGTATCGTAGAGACCCAGTACTTC

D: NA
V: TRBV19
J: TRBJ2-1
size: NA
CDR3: CASSIGVGSYNEQFF
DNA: TGTGCCAGTAGTATAGGAGTCGGTTCCTACAATGAGCAGTTCTTC

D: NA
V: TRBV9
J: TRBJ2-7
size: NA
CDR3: CASSPQGKFYEQYF
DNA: TGTGCCAGCAGCCCCCAGGGTAAGTTCTACGAGCAGTACTTC

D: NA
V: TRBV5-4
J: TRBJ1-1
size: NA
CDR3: CASSANRNTEAFF
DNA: TGTGCCAGCAGCGCCAACAGGAACACTGAAGCTTTCTTT

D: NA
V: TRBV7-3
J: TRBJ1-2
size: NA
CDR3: CASSSTGSSGYTF
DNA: TGTGCCAGCAGCTCGACGGGGTCGAGCGGCTACACCTTC

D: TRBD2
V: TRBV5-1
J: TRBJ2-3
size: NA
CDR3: CASSRGLAGSDTQYF
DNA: TGCGCCAGCAGCAGGGGACTAGCGGGATCAGATACGCAGTATTTT

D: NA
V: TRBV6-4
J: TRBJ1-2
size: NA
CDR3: CARTTYGYTF
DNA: TGTGCCAGAACCACCTATGGCTACACCTTC

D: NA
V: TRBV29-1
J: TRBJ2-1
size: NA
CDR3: CSVDREDSYEQFF
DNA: TGCAGCGTAGACAGGGAGGATTCCTATGAGCAGTTCTTC

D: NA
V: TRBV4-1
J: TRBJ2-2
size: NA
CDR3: CASSPGPRTGELFF
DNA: TGCGCCAGCAGCCCGGGACCGAGGACCGGGGAGCTGTTTTTT

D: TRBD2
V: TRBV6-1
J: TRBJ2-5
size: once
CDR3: CASSEAPWLAGGLQETQYF
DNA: TGTGCCAGCAGTGAAGCGCCTTGGTTAGCGGGGGGGCTCCAAGAGACCCAGTACTTC

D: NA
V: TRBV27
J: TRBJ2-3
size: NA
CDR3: CASSSRFDRSSDTQYF
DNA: TGTGCCAGCAGTTCTCGGTTTGACCGTTCTAGTGATACGCAGTATTTT

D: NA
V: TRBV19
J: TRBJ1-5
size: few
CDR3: CASSIAGTSNQPQHF
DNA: TGTGCCAGTAGTATAGCGGGGACTAGCAATCAGCCCCAGCATTTT

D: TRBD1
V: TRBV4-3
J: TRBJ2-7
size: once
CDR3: CASSQGDSSYEQYF
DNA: TGCGCCAGCAGCCAAGGGGACAGCTCCTACGAGCAGTACTTC

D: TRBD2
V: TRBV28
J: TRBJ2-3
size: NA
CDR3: CASMTSDSTDTQYF
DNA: TGTGCCAGCATGACTAGCGATAGCACAGATACGCAGTATTTT

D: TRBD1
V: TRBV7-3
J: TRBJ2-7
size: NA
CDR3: CASRFGGQTYEQYF
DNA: TGTGCCAGCAGATTTGGGGGACAGACCTACGAGCAGTACTTC

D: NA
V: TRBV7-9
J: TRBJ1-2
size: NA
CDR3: CASTQWTAAYGYTF
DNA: TGTGCCAGCACTCAATGGACGGCGGCCTATGGCTACACCTTC

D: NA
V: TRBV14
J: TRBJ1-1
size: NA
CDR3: CASSQVWGGNTEAFF
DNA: TGTGCCAGCAGCCAAGTCTGGGGTGGAAACACTGAAGCTTTCTTT

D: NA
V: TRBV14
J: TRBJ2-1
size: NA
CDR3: CASSQGRVSEQFF
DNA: TGTGCCAGCAGCCAAGGCAGGGTGAGTGAGCAGTTCTTC

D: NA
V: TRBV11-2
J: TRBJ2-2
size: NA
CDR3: CASSWGTGELFF
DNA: TGTGCCAGCAGCTGGGGCACCGGGGAGCTGTTTTTT

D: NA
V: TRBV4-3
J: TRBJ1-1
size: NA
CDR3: CASSPSGGEAFF
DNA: TGCGCCAGCAGCCCAAGCGGAGGGGAAGCTTTCTTT

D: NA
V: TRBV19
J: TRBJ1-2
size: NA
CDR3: CASSIFSQVDGYTF
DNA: TGTGCCAGTAGTATTTTTAGCCAGGTGGATGGCTACACCTTC

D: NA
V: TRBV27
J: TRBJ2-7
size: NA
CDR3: CASSGGSYEQYF
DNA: TGTGCCAGCAGTGGGGGGTCCTACGAGCAGTACTTC

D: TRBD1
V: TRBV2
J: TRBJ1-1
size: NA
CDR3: CASSPGGSTEAFF
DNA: TGTGCCAGCAGCCCAGGGGGATCCACTGAAGCTTTCTTT

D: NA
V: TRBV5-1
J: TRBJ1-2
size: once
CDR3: CASRSDANYGYTF
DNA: TGCGCCAGCAGATCCGACGCTAACTATGGCTACACCTTC

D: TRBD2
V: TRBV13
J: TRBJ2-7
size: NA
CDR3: CASSSDGLLAYPYEQYF
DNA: TGTGCCAGCAGCTCGGACGGGCTACTAGCGTACCCCTACGAGCAGTACTTC

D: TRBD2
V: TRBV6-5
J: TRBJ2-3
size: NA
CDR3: CASRAGYTDTQYF
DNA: TGTGCCAGCAGAGCGGGGTACACAGATACGCAGTATTTT

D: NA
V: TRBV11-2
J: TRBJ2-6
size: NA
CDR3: CASSATADGTGANVLTF
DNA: TGTGCCAGCAGCGCTACGGCGGATGGCACTGGGGCCAACGTCCTGACTTTC

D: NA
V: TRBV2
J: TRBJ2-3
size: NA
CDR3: CASSEALDTDTQYF
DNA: TGTGCCAGCAGTGAAGCGCTAGATACAGATACGCAGTATTTT

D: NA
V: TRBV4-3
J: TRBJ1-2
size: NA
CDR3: CASSQEDIFGKGYTF
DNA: TGCGCCAGCAGCCAAGAAGATATCTTCGGGAAGGGCTACACCTTC

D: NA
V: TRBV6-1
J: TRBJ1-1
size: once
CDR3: CASSGTFEAFF
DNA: TGTGCCAGCAGTGGTACGTTTGAAGCTTTCTTT

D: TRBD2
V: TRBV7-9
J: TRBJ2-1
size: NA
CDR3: CASSLAGGPSHEQFF
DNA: TGTGCCAGCAGCCTAGCGGGGGGCCCGTCCCATGAGCAGTTCTTC

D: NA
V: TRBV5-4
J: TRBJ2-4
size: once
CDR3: CASSLWEGVGKNIQYF
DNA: TGTGCCAGCAGCTTGTGGGAAGGGGTAGGCAAAAACATTCAGTACTTC

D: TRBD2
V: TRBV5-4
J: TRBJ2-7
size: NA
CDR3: CASSLVGAGESEQYF
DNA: TGTGCCAGCAGCTTGGTTGGGGCGGGGGAAAGCGAGCAGTACTTC

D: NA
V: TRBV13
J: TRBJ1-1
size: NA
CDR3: CASGGTGPSQAFF
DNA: TGTGCCAGCGGGGGAACAGGGCCCTCACAAGCTTTCTTT

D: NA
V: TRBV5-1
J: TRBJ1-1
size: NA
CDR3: CASSLAGSDTEAFF
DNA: TGCGCCAGCAGCTTGGCCGGCTCCGACACTGAAGCTTTCTTT

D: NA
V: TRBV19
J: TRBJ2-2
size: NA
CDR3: CASSIGGLAGELFF
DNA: TGTGCCAGTAGTATTGGGGGGTTGGCCGGGGAGCTGTTTTTT